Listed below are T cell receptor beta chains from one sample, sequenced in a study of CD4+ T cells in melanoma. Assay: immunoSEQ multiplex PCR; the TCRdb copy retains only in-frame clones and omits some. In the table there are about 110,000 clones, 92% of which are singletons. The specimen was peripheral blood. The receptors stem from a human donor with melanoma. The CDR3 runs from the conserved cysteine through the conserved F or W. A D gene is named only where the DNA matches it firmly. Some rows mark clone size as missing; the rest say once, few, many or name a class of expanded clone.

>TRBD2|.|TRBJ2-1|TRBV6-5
TGTGCCAGCAGAACCGGGACTAGCGGAAGCAATGAGCAGTTCTTC
CASRTGTSGSNEQFF
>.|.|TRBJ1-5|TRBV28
TGTGCCAGCAGCCCTACAGGTCAGCCCCAGCATTTT
CASSPTGQPQHF
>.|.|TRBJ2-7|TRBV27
TGTGCCAGCAGTTTAAGCGGCTCCTACGAGCAGTACTTC
CASSLSGSYEQYF
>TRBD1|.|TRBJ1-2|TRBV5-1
TGCGCCAGCAGCTTTTCGGGACAGGGAGACTACACCTTC
CASSFSGQGDYTF
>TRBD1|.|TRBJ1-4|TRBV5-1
TGCGCCAGCAGATCCGGGACAGGGTTTGAAAAACTGTTTTTT
CASRSGTGFEKLFF
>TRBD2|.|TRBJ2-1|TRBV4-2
TGTGCCAGCAGCCAAGACTTTTCGAGACTAGCGGGAAATGAGCAGTTCTTC
CASSQDFSRLAGNEQFF
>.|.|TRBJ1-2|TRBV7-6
TGTGCCAGCAGCTCGCCAGGGTTAGATAACTATGGCTACACCTTC
CASSSPGLDNYGYTF
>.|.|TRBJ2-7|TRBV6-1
TGTGCCAGCAGTGAATTTGGGGGGGCCCTGGGGCAGTACTTC
CASSEFGGALGQYF
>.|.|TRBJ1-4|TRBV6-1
TGTGCCAGCAAAACAGGGTCAACTAATGAAAAACTGTTTTTT
CASKTGSTNEKLFF
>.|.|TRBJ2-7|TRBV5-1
TGCGCCAGCAGCTTGGGTGGTCCAACCTACGAGCAGTACTTC
CASSLGGPTYEQYF
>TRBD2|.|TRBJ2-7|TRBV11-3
TGTGCCAGCAGCTTAGCCCTTAGCGGGAGGCACCACGAGCAGTACTTC
CASSLALSGRHHEQYF
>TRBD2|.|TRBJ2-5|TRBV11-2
TGTGCCAGCAGTGGCGGGGGGCCGGGGGAGACCCAGTACTTC
CASSGGGPGETQYF
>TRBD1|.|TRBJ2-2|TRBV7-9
TGTGCCGGTCCTCAGGGGGCTGGGCCCGGGGAGCTGTTTTTT
CAGPQGAGPGELFF
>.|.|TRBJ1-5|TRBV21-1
TGTGCCAGCACTACAGGGGGCCGAAATCAGCCCCAGCATTTT
CASTTGGRNQPQHF
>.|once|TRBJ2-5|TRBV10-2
TGCGCCAGCAGTCACCAGGGCGGGCGAGAGACCCAGTACTTC
CASSHQGGRETQYF
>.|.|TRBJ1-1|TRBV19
TGTGCCAGTAGTAGCCTGGGGGAGGGCACTGAAGCTTTCTTT
CASSSLGEGTEAFF